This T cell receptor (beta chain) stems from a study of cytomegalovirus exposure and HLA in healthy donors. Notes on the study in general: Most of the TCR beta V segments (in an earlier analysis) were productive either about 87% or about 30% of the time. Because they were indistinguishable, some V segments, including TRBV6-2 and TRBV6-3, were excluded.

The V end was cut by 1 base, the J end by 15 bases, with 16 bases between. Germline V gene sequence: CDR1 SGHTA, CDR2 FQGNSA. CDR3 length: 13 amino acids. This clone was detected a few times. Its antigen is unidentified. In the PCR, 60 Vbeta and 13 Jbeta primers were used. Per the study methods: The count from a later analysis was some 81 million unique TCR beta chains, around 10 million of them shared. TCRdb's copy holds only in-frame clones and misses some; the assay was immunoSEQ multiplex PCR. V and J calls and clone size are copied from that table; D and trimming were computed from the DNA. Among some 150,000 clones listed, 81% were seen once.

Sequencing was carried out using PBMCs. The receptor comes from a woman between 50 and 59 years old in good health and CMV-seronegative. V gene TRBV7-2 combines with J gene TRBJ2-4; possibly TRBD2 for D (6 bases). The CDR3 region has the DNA TGTGCCAGCAGCTTAGAGGGCAGGCGGGAATGGTACTTC. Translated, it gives CASSLEGRREWYF. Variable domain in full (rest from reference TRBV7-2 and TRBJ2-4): GAGVSQSPSNKVTEKGKDVELRCDPISGHTALYWYRQSLGQGLEFLIYFQGNSAPDKSGLPSDRFSAERTGGSVSTLTIQRTQQEDSAVYLCASSLEGRREWYFGAGTRLSVL.